This T cell receptor (beta chain) was captured in a study of regulatory T cells in long-lasting Graves disease. Study results and limitations: Relative to newly diagnosed Graves' patients, persistent ones had lower TCR diversity. Persistent disease was associated with favored TRBV28 usage and with favored use of TRBJ1-2 and TRBJ2-5. Among the persistent patients, thousands of public clonotypes were shared, more than the roughly 970 shared among new patients.

In the case of this clonotype: Its target is unknown.

Time point indicated: newly diagnosed GD, antithyroid drugs for less than 3 months. Extracted RNA from PBMCs served as the source of the TCR library. Patient provenance is recorded as an endocrinology department in Xi'an, China. The CDR3 length is 15 residues. J was trimmed by 4 bases and V by 0 bases; bases with no gene match: 1. Germline loops: CDR1 SEHNR, CDR2 FQNEAQ (reference sequence). Library construction for TCR beta used iRepertoire HTBI primers and Arm-PCR of CDR3 regions. TCRdb analysed the multiplex PCR reads with MiXCR anew, one entry per CDR3 protein. The sample lists over 350,000 distinct CDR3 sequences; about 15% were seen once. The same data also went into a second study, on T cells in Graves' hyperthyroidism and ophthalmopathy.

The TCR sequence derives from a woman between 50 and 59 years old with Graves disease. The rearrangement joins TRBV7-9 to TRBJ2-5, with 11 bases fitting TRBD2. The specimen was peripheral blood mononuclear cells (PBMCs), collected at new diagnosis, from a patient treated with antithyroid drugs. In nucleotides, the CDR3 is TGTGCCAGCAGCTTAGCGCTAGCGGGAGGAGAGACCCAGTACTTC. It codes for CASSLALAGGETQYF.